A single sample is the source of the 31 T cell receptor beta chains below, sequenced in a study of blood T cells in healthy people across ages. A second about 7 to 12 cycle PCR used barcoded and J-beta primers. In TCRdb, the 5' RACE reads were re-called with MiXCR into one record per CDR3 protein. The sample consists of under 750,000 distinct CDR3 sequences, around half of them appearing once. Material for sequencing was blood. All receptors derive from a man older than 75 in good health.

This sequence joins TRBV5-1 and TRBJ2-7; no clear D gene. The ends were cut back, 0 bases at V and 2 bases at J, with 15 bases in the middle. CDR1 and CDR2 from the germline V gene are SGHRS and YFSETQ. The CDR3 covers 16 residues. CDR3 sequence (DNA): TGCGCCAGCAGCTTGGCTTCAAACACGCGCACCTACGAGCAGTACTTC. Protein product: CASSLASNTRTYEQYF.

This clonotype was found a few times. The chain couples TRBV7-9 to TRBJ2-7; D is unresolved. This CDR3 has 11 amino acids. Trimming shortened V by 2 bases and J by 6 bases, and 5 bases separated the two germline ends. CDR1 and CDR2 from the germline V gene are SEHNR and FQNEAQ (reference sequence). The CDR3 bases are TGTGCCAGCAGCTTAATGTCCGAGCAGTACTTC. Its protein product is CASSLMSEQYF.

This clonotype was counted only a few times. V and J are TRBV7-2 and TRBJ1-2; D gene unclear. The CDR3 totals 15 residues. The V end lost 6 bases, the J end lost 4 bases, and 18 bases lay between the germline ends. Germline V gene sequence: CDR1 SGHTA, CDR2 FQGNSA. CDR3 region: CASSQTLALGYGYTF. CDR3 coding DNA: TGTGCCAGCAGTCAAACTCTGGCACTCGGCTATGGCTACACCTTC.

CDR3 loop: CASSPDRGNEKLFF. As DNA, the CDR3 is TGCGCCAGCAGCCCGGACAGGGGAAATGAAAAACTGTTTTTT. This chain links TRBV5-1 with TRBJ1-4, with TRBD1 matching over 9 bases. The V and J ends lost 4 bases and 5 bases, in that order; junction bases with no gene match: 3. CDR1 and CDR2 (germline): SGHRS, YFSETQ. The CDR3 runs to 14 residues.

The genes are TRBV7-8 and TRBJ1-2; 8 bases line up with TRBD1. CDR1 is SGHVS, CDR2 FQNEAQ, per germline. V was pared by 2 bases and J by 7 bases, with 15 bases of the junction left unmatched. CDR3 length: 17 residues. CDR3 residues: CASSLIRGQGGESGYTF. Written as DNA, the CDR3 is TGTGCCAGCAGCTTAATTAGAGGACAGGGAGGAGAGAGTGGCTACACCTTC.

This chain links TRBV28 with TRBJ2-4; tentative D call: TRBD1 (6 bases). The CDR3 runs to 15 residues. Trimming took off 5 bases at V and 3 bases at J, with 14 bases between the two ends. Looked up from germline, CDR1 is MDHEN and CDR2 is SYDVKM. CDR3 coding DNA: TGTGCCAGCAGTCCCCACGGGGACAACAAAAACATTCAGTACTTC. It specifies CASSPHGDNKNIQYF.

This clonotype was picked up many times. The rearrangement uses TRBV7-6 and TRBJ2-7; D is uncertain. The CDR3 length is 14 residues. V lost 6 bases and J lost 0, with 12 bases in between. CDR1 is SGHVS, CDR2 FNYEAQ, per germline. In nucleotides, the CDR3 is TGTGCCAGCAGAGCCACACGAAACTCCTACGAGCAGTACTTC. Its protein is CASRATRNSYEQYF.

This clonotype occurred a few times. The chain is built from TRBV9 and TRBJ2-6, with TRBD1 matching over 8 bases. V gave up 0 bases and J gave up 0 bases; unmatched junction bases: 5. Germline V gives CDR1 SGDLS, CDR2 YYNGEE. There are 18 residues in the CDR3. The CDR3 bases are TGTGCCAGCAGCGTAGTAACAGGGGGTCTCTCTGGGGCCAACGTCCTGACTTTC. The encoded protein is CASSVVTGGLSGANVLTF.

The rearrangement joins TRBV7-9 to TRBJ2-7; D gene ambiguous. The J call may not be correct, given that the DNA end is closer to TRBJ2-5. The CDR3 loop spans 13 amino acids. Germline assignment: CDR1 SEHNR and CDR2 FQNEAQ (reference sequence). The CDR3, as DNA: TGTGCCAGCAGCCAGACATTACAAGAGACCCAGTACTTC. Translation: CASSQTLQETQYF.

The chain links TRBV7-9 to TRBJ1-4; 10 positions match TRBD1. This CDR3 spans 15 amino acids. V gave up 5 bases and J gave up 6 bases; unmatched junction bases: 6. Germline V CDR1 and CDR2: SEHNR, FQNEAQ (reference sequence). DNA for the CDR3: TGTGCCAGCAGCAGAGGGACAGGGGATGATGAAAAACTGTTTTTT. Translation: CASSRGTGDDEKLFF.

This clonotype was detected only a few times. This chain connects TRBV20-1 to TRBJ2-3; 7 bases map to TRBD1. This CDR3 region has 14 residues. Losses at the gene ends were 4 bases for V and 8 bases for J; bases not matched to a gene: 12. Germline assignment: CDR1 DFQATT and CDR2 SNEGSKA (reference sequence). CDR3 sequence: CSATGQDSSGTQYF. The CDR3 DNA follows: TGCAGTGCTACCGGACAGGACAGCAGTGGTACGCAGTATTTT.

The V gene is TRBV5-1, the J gene TRBJ2-1; 12 bases agree with TRBD1. The CDR3 has 18 residues. Trimming took 1 base from V and 6 from J; bases not matched to a gene: 11. Germline assignment: CDR1 SGHRS and CDR2 YFSETQ. Here the CDR3 DNA reads TGCGCCAGCAGCTTGTTCGGGACAGGGGGCTTAGGTATCAATGAGCAGTTCTTC. As protein: CASSLFGTGGLGINEQFF.

The chain combines TRBV20-1 with TRBJ1-1; unclear D gene. V was clipped by 5 bases and J by 3 bases, with 10 bases between them. This CDR3 spans 12 amino acids. The germline V gene encodes CDR1 DFQATT and CDR2 SNEGSKA (reference sequence). CDR3 in DNA: TGCAGTGCTCGGAAAACGGACACTGAAGCTTTCTTT. It encodes CSARKTDTEAFF.

The rearrangement links TRBV10-2 to TRBJ2-3; no reliable D call. Germline V CDR1 and CDR2: WSHSY, SAAADI. The V end lost 2 bases, the J end lost 8 bases, and 5 bases lay between the germline ends. The CDR3 sequence is 11 residues long. The CDR3 is CASSEVVTQYF. The CDR3 bases are TGCGCCAGCAGTGAGGTGGTTACGCAGTATTTT.

The chain has TRBV12-3 or TRBV12-4 and TRBJ2-1; D is perhaps TRBD2 (7 bases). The CDR3 sequence is 14 residues long. Deletions cut 3 bases from V and 9 bases from J, with 15 bases between. CDR3 in amino acids: CASSFGGGGIEQFF. Here the CDR3 DNA reads TGTGCCAGCAGTTTCGGGGGCGGGGGCATTGAGCAGTTCTTC.

The gene calls are TRBV11-3 and TRBJ2-5; a weak D match, TRBD1 (6 bases). V dropped 1 base and J dropped 5 bases, with 8 bases sitting between them. The CDR3 is 13 amino acids. CDR1 and CDR2 from the germline V gene are SGHNT and YENEEA. The CDR3 DNA follows: TGTGCCAGCAGCTTAGGGGACACGGAGACCCAGTACTTC. Encoded protein: CASSLGDTETQYF.

This clonotype was seen more than once but under ten times. This chain joins TRBV4-2 and TRBJ1-1; D is unclear. Germline V lookup: CDR1 LGHNA, CDR2 YNFKEQ. The CDR3 runs 16 residues. The V end lost 0 bases, the J end lost 6 bases, and 17 bases lay between the germline ends. CDR3 residues: CASSQDASRVAPEAFF. CDR3 nucleotides: TGTGCCAGCAGCCAAGATGCCTCTCGAGTGGCCCCTGAAGCTTTCTTT.

This clonotype was observed a few times. CDR3 DNA: TGCAGTGCTAGAGATCGGGACACCCATCAGCCCCAGCATTTT. Residues: CSARDRDTHQPQHF. The V and J genes are TRBV20-1 and TRBJ1-5; maybe TRBD1 (6 bases). Trimming took 0 bases from V and 5 from J, leaving 11 bases between them. This CDR3 is 14 amino acids long. CDR1 and CDR2 from the germline V gene are DFQATT and SNEGSKA (reference sequence).

The chain joins TRBV20-1 to TRBJ2-7; D ambiguous. The CDR3 runs 11 residues. CDR1 DFQATT and CDR2 SNEGSKA come from the germline V gene (reference sequence). The V end was cut by 3 bases, the J end by 2 bases, with 5 bases between. The CDR3 coding sequence is TGCAGTGCTAGTAAGGCCTACGAGCAGTACTTC. This sequence encodes CSASKAYEQYF.

The V call is TRBV20-1, the J call TRBJ1-1; D is undetermined. V lost 3 bases, J lost 5 bases, and 16 bases lay in between. The CDR3 has 14 amino acids. CDR1 is DFQATT and CDR2 is SNEGSKA in the germline V gene (reference sequence). CDR3 residues: CSARGGVVGTEAFF. Written as DNA, the CDR3 is TGCAGTGCTAGGGGAGGCGTGGTGGGAACTGAAGCTTTCTTT.

This chain links TRBV7-8 with TRBJ2-1, with D possibly called TRBD1 or TRBD2 (5 bases each). Trimming took off 6 bases at V and 8 bases at J, with 17 bases between the two ends. The CDR3 covers 14 residues. Looked up from germline, CDR1 is SGHVS and CDR2 is FQNEAQ. CDR3: CASSRDRADHEQFF. DNA of the CDR3: TGTGCCAGCAGTCGGGACCGGGCCGACCATGAGCAGTTCTTC.

The V and J genes are TRBV11-2 and TRBJ2-7, with D perhaps matching TRBD1 (5 bases). The CDR3 covers 15 residues. Germline V gene data show CDR1 as SGHAT and CDR2 as FQNNGV. Trimming removed 5 bases from V and 0 bases from J, with 14 bases in between. The CDR3 reads CASSPRQSSSYEQYF. As DNA, the CDR3 is TGTGCCAGCAGCCCCCGACAGTCTAGCTCCTACGAGCAGTACTTC.

V usage is TRBV27 and J usage is TRBJ2-1; no reliable D call. V shed 4 bases and J shed 7 bases, with 14 bases lying between them. The germline gives CDR1 MNHEY, CDR2 SMNVEV (reference sequence). This CDR3 region has 14 residues. This CDR3 reads CASSSGLTRNEQFF. The CDR3 region has the DNA TGTGCCAGCAGTTCCGGGCTAACGCGGAATGAGCAGTTCTTC.

V gene TRBV24-1 combines with J gene TRBJ1-2, with 7 bases that match TRBD1. CDR1 KGHDR and CDR2 SFDVKD come from the germline V gene. Losses at the gene ends were 4 bases for V and 3 bases for J; bases not matched to a gene: 4. The CDR3 sequence is 14 residues long. CDR3 coding DNA: TGTGCCACCAGTGAAACAGGGGTTGACTATGGCTACACCTTC. This encodes CATSETGVDYGYTF.

This chain joins TRBV7-2 and TRBJ1-1; 9 positions agree with TRBD1. CDR1 SGHTA and CDR2 FQGNSA come from the germline V gene. The CDR3 contains 13 residues. V trimming: 9 bases; J trimming: 5 bases; junction bases outside the gene matches: 7. DNA of the CDR3: TGTGCCAGTAGCCGGGACAGGGAAACTGAAGCTTTCTTT. Encoded protein: CASSRDRETEAFF.

This clonotype was observed at least ten times. J is TRBJ2-1 and V is TRBV20-1; no definite D call. The V end was cut by 2 bases, the J end by 0 bases, with 17 bases between. The germline gives CDR1 DFQATT, CDR2 SNEGSKA (reference sequence). This CDR3 comprises 17 residues. CDR3 DNA sequence: TGCAGTGCTAGATCTTCCGGAGTGGCGAGCTCCTACAATGAGCAGTTCTTC. It specifies CSARSSGVASSYNEQFF.

The V and J genes are TRBV29-1 and TRBJ2-3; TRBD2 might be the D (6 bases). The CDR3 runs 12 residues. Per germline, CDR1 SQVTM and CDR2 ANQGSEA. The V gene lost 7 bases and the J gene lost 3 bases, with 11 bases spanning the gap. The CDR3 nucleotides read TGCAGCGGGTTGGAGGGGACAGATACGCAGTATTTT. It translates to CSGLEGTDTQYF.

The chain carries TRBV28 and TRBJ2-3; tentative D call: TRBD2 (5 bases). Germline values: CDR1 MDHEN, CDR2 SYDVKM. There are 16 residues in the CDR3. The ends were cut back, 6 bases at V and 2 bases at J, with 18 bases in the middle. The DNA for the CDR3 is TGTGCCAGCAGCCCGCTGGAGGTCGTCAACACAGATACGCAGTATTTT. Its protein product is CASSPLEVVNTDTQYF. Combining the CDR3 with reference TRBV28 and TRBJ2-3 gives the whole variable domain DVKVTQSSRYLVKRTGEKVFLECVQDMDHENMFWYRQDPGLGLRLIYFSYDVKMKEKGDIPEGYSVSREKKERFSLILESASTNQTSMYLCASSPLEVVNTDTQYFGPGTRLTVL.

This sequence joins TRBV5-1 and TRBJ2-4; D is uncertain. The end of the DNA fits TRBJ2-7 better, so the J call may be wrong. From germline, CDR1 is SGHRS and CDR2 YFSETQ. The CDR3 totals 13 residues. DNA of the CDR3: TGCGCCAGCAGCTTGGACACGACGGGCGAGCAGTACTTC. Amino acid sequence: CASSLDTTGEQYF.

In this sample, this clonotype turned up a few times. V and J are TRBV7-2 and TRBJ2-3; TRBD2 matches 13 bases. The germline V gene encodes CDR1 SGHTA and CDR2 FQGNSA. The CDR3 is 18 amino acids. The ends lost 7 bases at V and 5 bases at J; junction bases unmatched: 15. CDR3 residues: CASITGTSGIEVGDTQYF. CDR3 nucleotides: TGTGCCAGCATCACCGGGACTAGCGGGATAGAGGTCGGAGATACGCAGTATTTT.

In this sample, this clonotype turned up once. V usage is TRBV2 and J usage is TRBJ1-2; the match to TRBD1 covers 7 bases. CDR1 is SNHLY, CDR2 FYNNEI, per germline. CDR3 size: 14 residues. Unmatched junction bases numbered 8, after V lost 6 bases and J lost 4 bases. CDR3 DNA: TGTGCCAGCAGGGGTTTTCGGACAGGCTATGGCTACACCTTC. It yields the protein CASRGFRTGYGYTF.